This T cell receptor beta chain was identified in a study of T cell repertoires in cytomegalovirus infection. On the study more broadly: Indicated by public TCR beta signatures were CMV infection and matching HLA type. General study findings and limits: Carriers of CMV plus the relevant HLA were identified by cumulative public TCR beta family frequency. CMV-specific TCR beta clonotypes restricted by HLA-C dominated the ex vivo response.

TCRdb called the reads again in MiXCR, with one record for every CDR3 protein. This sample has about 400,000 distinct CDR3 sequences; roughly 20% occur once, and the top ten carry 7.5% to 9.5%. The CDR3 extends over 17 amino acids. V was trimmed by 5 bases and J by 0 bases, leaving 17 bases between them. Looked up from germline, CDR1 is SGHAT and CDR2 is FQNNGV. As for this clonotype: The antigen is undetermined.

The sample taken for sequencing was PBMCs. The sequence derives from a human donor in good health (CMV status not recorded). Some clones in this sample may be carry-over from other donors' samples. This chain joins TRBV11-2 and TRBJ2-1; either TRBD1 or TRBD2 may supply D (5 bases each). CDR3 sequence: CASSLRSAGSSYNEQFF. CDR3 nucleotides: TGTGCCAGCAGCCTACGGTCGGCAGGGAGCTCCTACAATGAGCAGTTCTTC.